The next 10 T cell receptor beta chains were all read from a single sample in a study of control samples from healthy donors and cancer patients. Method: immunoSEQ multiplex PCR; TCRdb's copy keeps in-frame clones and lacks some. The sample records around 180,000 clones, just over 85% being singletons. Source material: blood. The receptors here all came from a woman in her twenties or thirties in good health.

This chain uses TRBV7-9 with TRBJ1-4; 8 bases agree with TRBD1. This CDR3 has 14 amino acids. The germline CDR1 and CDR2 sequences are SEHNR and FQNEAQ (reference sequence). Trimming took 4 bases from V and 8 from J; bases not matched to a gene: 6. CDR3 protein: CASSSDRGKEKLFF. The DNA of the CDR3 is TGTGCCAGCAGCTCAGACAGGGGTAAAGAAAAACTGTTTTTT. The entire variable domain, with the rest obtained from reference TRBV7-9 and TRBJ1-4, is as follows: DTGVSQNPRHKITKRGQNVTFRCDPISEHNRLYWYRQTLGQGPEFLTYFQNEAQLEKSRLLSDRFSAERPKGSFSTLEIQRTEQGDSAMYLCASSSDRGKEKLFFGSGTQLSVL.

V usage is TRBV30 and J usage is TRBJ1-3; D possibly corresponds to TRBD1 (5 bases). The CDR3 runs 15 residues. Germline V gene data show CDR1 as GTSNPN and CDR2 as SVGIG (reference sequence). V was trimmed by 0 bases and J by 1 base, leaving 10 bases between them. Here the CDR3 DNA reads TGTGCCTGGAGTGTCGGGACTATTTCTGGAAACACCATATATTTT. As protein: CAWSVGTISGNTIYF.

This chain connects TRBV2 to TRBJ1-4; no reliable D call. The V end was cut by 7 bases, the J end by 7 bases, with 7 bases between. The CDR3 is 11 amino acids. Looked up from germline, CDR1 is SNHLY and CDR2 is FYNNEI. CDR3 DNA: TGTGCCAGCAACCGGGGTGAAAAACTGTTTTTT. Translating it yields CASNRGEKLFF.

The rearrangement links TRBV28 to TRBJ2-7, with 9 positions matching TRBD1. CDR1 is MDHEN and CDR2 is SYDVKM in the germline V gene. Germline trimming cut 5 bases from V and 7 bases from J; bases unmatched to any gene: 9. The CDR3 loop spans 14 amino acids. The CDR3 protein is CASSPRDRVGEQYF. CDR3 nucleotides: TGTGCCAGCAGTCCCCGGGACAGGGTTGGTGAGCAGTACTTC.

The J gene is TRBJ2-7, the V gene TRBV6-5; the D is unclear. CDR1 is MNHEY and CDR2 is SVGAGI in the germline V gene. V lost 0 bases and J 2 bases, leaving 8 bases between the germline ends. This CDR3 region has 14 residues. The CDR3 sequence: CASSYSKGTYEQYF. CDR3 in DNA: TGTGCCAGCAGTTACTCGAAGGGTACCTACGAGCAGTACTTC.

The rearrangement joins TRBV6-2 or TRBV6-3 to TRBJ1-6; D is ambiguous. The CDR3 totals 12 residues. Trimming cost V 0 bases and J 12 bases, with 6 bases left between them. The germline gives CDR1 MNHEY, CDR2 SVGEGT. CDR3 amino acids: CASSYSGGPLHF. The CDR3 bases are TGTGCCAGCAGTTACTCAGGTGGACCCCTCCACTTT.

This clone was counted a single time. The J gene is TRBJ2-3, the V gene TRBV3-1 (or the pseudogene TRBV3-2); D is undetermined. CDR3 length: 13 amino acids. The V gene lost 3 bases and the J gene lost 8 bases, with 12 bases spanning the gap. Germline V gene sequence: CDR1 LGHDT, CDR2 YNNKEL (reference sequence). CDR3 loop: CASSQDGAGTQYF. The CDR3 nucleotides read TGTGCCAGCAGCCAGGACGGAGCCGGTACGCAGTATTTT.

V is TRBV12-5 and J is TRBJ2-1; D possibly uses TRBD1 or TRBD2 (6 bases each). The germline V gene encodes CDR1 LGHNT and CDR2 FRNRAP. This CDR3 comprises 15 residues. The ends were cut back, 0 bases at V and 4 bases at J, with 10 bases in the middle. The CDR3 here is CASGLVGGRYNEQFF. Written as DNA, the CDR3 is TGTGCTAGTGGTTTGGTGGGGGGCCGATACAATGAGCAGTTCTTC.

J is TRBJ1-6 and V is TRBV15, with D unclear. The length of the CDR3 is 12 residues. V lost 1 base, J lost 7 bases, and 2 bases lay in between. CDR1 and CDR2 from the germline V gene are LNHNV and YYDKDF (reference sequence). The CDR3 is CATSRGNSPLHF. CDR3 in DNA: TGTGCCACCAGCAGAGGGAATTCACCCCTCCACTTT.

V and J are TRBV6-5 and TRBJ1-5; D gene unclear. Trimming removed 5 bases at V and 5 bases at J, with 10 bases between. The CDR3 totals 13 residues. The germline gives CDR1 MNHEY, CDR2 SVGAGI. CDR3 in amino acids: CASSTEADQPQHF. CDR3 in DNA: TGTGCCAGCAGTACGGAGGCGGATCAGCCCCAGCATTTT.